The 24 T cell receptor beta chains given below trace back to one sample, sequenced in a study of early stage breast cancer tumors. Sequencing was performed with immunoSEQ multiplex PCR; in TCRdb, only in-frame clones are kept and a portion is missing. The sample has 23,000 or so clones, 65% to 70% seen once. The sample taken for sequencing was breast tumor tissue. The receptor set was obtained from a person between 55 and 69 years old with breast cancer.

This clone has more than one count but fewer than ten. The CDR3 here is CASSPTRQGAGQPQHF. DNA of the CDR3: TGTGCCAGCAGCCCGACTCGACAGGGGGCCGGTCAGCCCCAGCATTTT. The chain links TRBV5-5 to TRBJ1-5, with 10 positions matching TRBD1. Per the germline V gene, CDR1 is SGHKS and CDR2 is YYEKEE (reference sequence). The CDR3 covers 16 residues. J was trimmed by 6 bases and V by 4 bases; bases with no gene match: 10.

This clone has just a few counts. This chain joins TRBV7-6 and TRBJ1-2; D is possibly TRBD1 (5 bases). This CDR3 region has 19 residues. The germline V gene encodes CDR1 SGHVS and CDR2 FNYEAQ. V was trimmed by 5 bases and J by 8 bases, leaving 33 bases between them. CDR3 amino acids: CASSQTAGRNDPTSLGYTF. The CDR3 region has the DNA TGTGCCAGCAGCCAAACGGCGGGGCGGAATGATCCGACCTCCCTGGGCTACACCTTC.

CDR3 sequence reads: CASREVDTGELFF. The CDR3 region has the DNA TGTGCCAGCAGGGAGGTTGACACCGGGGAGCTGTTTTTT. The V gene is TRBV9, the J gene TRBJ2-2, with D possibly being TRBD2 (5 bases). Trimming shortened V by 5 bases and J by 3 bases, and 8 bases separated the two germline ends. Germline V gene sequence: CDR1 SGDLS, CDR2 YYNGEE. This CDR3 spans 13 amino acids.

This clone showed up just once. The V and J genes are TRBV19 and TRBJ2-1; TRBD1 agrees at 7 bases. The CDR3 length is 13 residues. Germline-derived CDR1 and CDR2 are LNHDA and SQIVND (reference sequence). V lost 9 bases to trimming and J lost 9 bases; unmatched junction nucleotides: 11. CDR3 nucleotides: TGTGCCAGCACGACAGGGTCTGGGAGTGAGCAGTTCTTC. Its translation is CASTTGSGSEQFF. The complete variable domain, with remaining parts taken from reference TRBV19 and TRBJ2-1, reads DGGITQSPKYLFRKEGQNVTLSCEQNLNHDAMYWYRQDPGQGLRLIYYSQIVNDFQKGDIAEGYSVSREKKESFPLTVTSAQKNPTAFYLCASTTGSGSEQFFGPGTRLTVL.

This clone showed up just a few times. The chain uses TRBV28 and TRBJ2-7; no clear D. The ends were cut back, 3 bases at V and 0 bases at J, with 6 bases in the middle. The germline CDR1 and CDR2 sequences are MDHEN and SYDVKM. CDR3 length: 13 amino acids. CDR3 bases: TGTGCCAGCAGTTTTCCGAGCTCCTACGAGCAGTACTTC. Encoded protein: CASSFPSSYEQYF.

J is TRBJ2-2 and V is TRBV9; TRBD1 is a possible D gene (6 bases). This CDR3 has 16 amino acids. V was pared by 1 base and J by 7 bases, with 17 bases between. From germline, CDR1 is SGDLS and CDR2 YYNGEE. CDR3 coding DNA: TGTGCCAGCAGCGTACTGGACAGACAAACGGGCGGGGAGCTGTTTTTT. It encodes CASSVLDRQTGGELFF.

The chain uses TRBV19 and TRBJ1-2; a possible D gene is TRBD1 (6 bases). Germline V lookup: CDR1 LNHDA, CDR2 SQIVND (reference sequence). The germline V and J ends were trimmed by 10 bases and 4 bases, with 13 bases remaining between them. The CDR3 runs 12 residues. CDR3 DNA sequence: TGTGCCACCCTTGGGGGCGTCTATGGCTACACCTTC. It encodes CATLGGVYGYTF.

The chain is built from TRBV4-1 and TRBJ2-7; 7 nucleotides agree with TRBD1. Per germline, CDR1 MGHRA and CDR2 YSYEKL. V lost 1 base and J lost 3; bases outside the gene matches: 6. The CDR3 has 15 residues. The DNA for the CDR3 is TGCGCCAGCAGCCAAGCTCTAGGGGGCCTCTACGAGCAGTACTTC. Translation: CASSQALGGLYEQYF.

The chain uses TRBV6-1 and TRBJ1-2, with 9 bases identical to TRBD1. V gave up 4 bases and J gave up 2 bases; unmatched junction bases: 8. Germline V gene lookup returns CDR1 MNHNS and CDR2 SASEGT. The CDR3 totals 16 residues. In DNA form, the CDR3 reads TGTGCCAGCAGTGTTTACCCCGGGACAGGGAACTATGGCTACACCTTC. Its protein product is CASSVYPGTGNYGYTF.

Details on this clone: A read error may produce the germline difference seen at one junction end. This chain links TRBV27 with TRBJ1-5; no firm D call. The CDR3 contains 13 residues. Germline assignment: CDR1 MNHEY and CDR2 SMNVEV (reference sequence). The CDR3 DNA follows: TGTGCCAGCAGTTTTTACAGCAACCAGCCCCAGCATTTT. Its translation: CASSFYSNQPQHF.

V usage is TRBV19 and J usage is TRBJ1-1; 8 bases fit TRBD1. Germline trimming cut 7 bases from V and 1 base from J; bases unmatched to any gene: 8. Germline loops: CDR1 LNHDA, CDR2 SQIVND (reference sequence). CDR3 length: 15 amino acids. As DNA, the CDR3 is TGTGCCAGTATAAAGAGGACAGGGTCGAACACTGAAGCTTTCTTT. It specifies CASIKRTGSNTEAFF.

This clone was detected a few times. This chain connects TRBV6-5 to TRBJ1-2; no definite D call. CDR1 is MNHEY and CDR2 is SVGAGI in the germline V gene. Between the trimmed V and J ends, which lost 0 bases and 5 bases, there was a span of 10 bases. The CDR3 has 14 residues. CDR3 in amino acids: CASSYSSQSYGYTF. The CDR3 DNA reads as TGTGCCAGCAGTTACTCGTCACAGAGTTATGGCTACACCTTC.

The V and J genes are TRBV5-1 and TRBJ1-1; tentative D call: TRBD1 (6 bases). V gave up 4 bases and J gave up 0 bases, with 22 bases separating them. CDR1 and CDR2 from the germline V gene are SGHRS and YFSETQ. This CDR3 spans 18 amino acids. CDR3 nucleotide sequence: TGCGCCAGCAGCAACATACGGGCAGGGGCCACGATGAACACTGAAGCTTTCTTT. This codes for CASSNIRAGATMNTEAFF. Full variable domain (outside the CDR3, taken from reference TRBV5-1 and TRBJ1-1): KAGVTQTPRYLIKTRGQQVTLSCSPISGHRSVSWYQQTPGQGLQFLFEYFSETQRNKGNFPGRFSGRQFSNSRSEMNVSTLELGDSALYLCASSNIRAGATMNTEAFFGQGTRLTVV.

There are a few counts of this clone. The chain recombines TRBV10-3 with TRBJ1-2; D not certain. The V end was cut by 2 bases, the J end by 0 bases, with 16 bases between. Germline V gene data show CDR1 as ENHRY and CDR2 as SYGVKD. CDR3 size: 17 residues. The CDR3 coding sequence is TGTGCCATCAGTGAGAGCCCTTACAGAAACCCTAACTATGGCTACACCTTC. It is translated as CAISESPYRNPNYGYTF.

In this sample, this clone turned up a few times. The rearrangement links TRBV10-1 to TRBJ1-5; the match to TRBD1 covers 8 bases. This CDR3 has 16 residues. Germline trimming cut 0 bases from V and 6 bases from J; bases unmatched to any gene: 7. The V gene's germline CDR1 is WNHNN and CDR2 SYGVQD (reference sequence). The CDR3 nucleotides are TGCGCCAGCAGTGAGTCGAGGACAGGGACCTGTCAGCCCCAGCATTTT. Translated: CASSESRTGTCQPQHF.

The chain recombines TRBV9 with TRBJ1-2; D remains ambiguous. Germline CDR1 and CDR2: SGDLS and YYNGEE. Trimming pared 1 base from V and 8 bases from J, leaving 18 bases between. This CDR3 has 15 amino acids. CDR3 loop: CASSVSAGKRLGYTF. Here the CDR3 DNA reads TGTGCCAGCAGCGTATCCGCGGGGAAAAGGCTAGGCTACACCTTC.

The chain links TRBV6-4 to TRBJ2-1; a weak D match, TRBD2 (6 bases). The germline V gene has CDR1 MRHNA and CDR2 SNTAGT. Trimming pared 4 bases from V and 4 bases from J, leaving 11 bases between. The CDR3 is made up of 14 amino acids. CDR3 coding DNA: TGTGCCAGCAGTGTAGTAGCGGAATACAATGAGCAGTTCTTC. This sequence encodes CASSVVAEYNEQFF.

This chain uses TRBV6-5 with TRBJ2-7, with 7 bases that match TRBD2. Trimming at V came to 7 bases and at J to 1 base, leaving 7 bases not matched to a gene. The CDR3 is 14 residues long. CDR1 MNHEY and CDR2 SVGAGI come from the germline V gene. CDR3 DNA sequence: TGTGCCAGCACCCGTGGGGGGGTGTCCTACGAGCAGTACTTC. Encoded protein: CASTRGGVSYEQYF.

The J gene is TRBJ2-3, the V gene TRBV2; TRBD1 aligns across 7 bases. The germline V gene has CDR1 SNHLY and CDR2 FYNNEI. V lost 3 bases to trimming and J lost 5 bases; unmatched junction nucleotides: 5. This CDR3 region has 14 residues. In DNA form, the CDR3 reads TGTGCCAGCAGTGAGAGGGGGCGATTAGATACGCAGTATTTT. Its protein is CASSERGRLDTQYF.

This clone was counted once. CDR3 DNA sequence: TGTGCCAGCAGCTCTCCGCCCGGGAGGGCCACAGATACGCAGTATTTT. Protein product: CASSSPPGRATDTQYF. The chain couples TRBV7-2 to TRBJ2-3; 8 nucleotides align to TRBD2. V lost 4 bases and J lost 2; bases outside the gene matches: 8. This CDR3 has 16 residues. Germline V gene sequence: CDR1 SGHTA, CDR2 FQGNSA.

This clone was detected a few times. The chain combines TRBV19 with TRBJ2-7; D gene unclear. This CDR3 has 12 amino acids. Germline V CDR1 and CDR2: LNHDA, SQIVND (reference sequence). Trimming cost V 4 bases and J 5 bases, with 9 bases left between them. CDR3 sequence (DNA): TGTGCCAGTAGTAAACGCGGCGACGAGCAGTACTTC. It specifies CASSKRGDEQYF.

The rearrangement joins TRBV19 to TRBJ2-5, with a possible D match to TRBD2 (5 bases). This CDR3 comprises 14 residues. Trimming removed 5 bases from V and 2 bases from J, with 12 bases in between. Germline V lookup: CDR1 LNHDA, CDR2 SQIVND (reference sequence). The CDR3 DNA is TGTGCCAGTAGTCCCACCCGGACTCAAGAGACCCAGTACTTC. It encodes CASSPTRTQETQYF.

This clone was recorded a few times. The V call is TRBV7-9, the J call TRBJ1-1; D remains ambiguous. There are 13 residues in the CDR3. The germline V gene encodes CDR1 SEHNR and CDR2 FQNEAQ (reference sequence). Trimming took 2 bases from V and 1 from J, leaving 5 bases between them. The CDR3 bases are TGTGCCAGCAGCTTACAGGAGAACACTGAAGCTTTCTTT. It is translated as CASSLQENTEAFF.

The chain couples TRBV30 to TRBJ2-7; D not certain. From germline, CDR1 is GTSNPN and CDR2 SVGIG (reference sequence). The length of the CDR3 is 11 residues. V was trimmed by 4 bases and J by 4 bases, leaving 8 bases between them. DNA of the CDR3: TGTGCCTGGACTAGAGAATACGAGCAGTACTTC. Translated, it gives CAWTREYEQYF.